Below, 21 T cell receptor beta chains from the same sample are listed, as sequenced in a study of T-cell memory formation after mild COVID-19. TCRdb reprocessed the 5' RACE reads via MiXCR and lists one record per CDR3 protein. The sample lists a few hundred thousand distinct CDR3 sequences; 25% to 30% were seen once. Sequenced: PBMCs or a T cell subset sorted from them (not recorded which). All receptors come from an adult woman who had mild COVID-19 (a few samples of this study predate the infection). Cell type and time point are not known.

This clonotype was recorded many times. V gene TRBV20-1 combines with J gene TRBJ1-6; tentative D call: TRBD1 (5 bases). V was pared by 6 bases and J by 13 bases, with 25 bases between. Germline V gives CDR1 DFQATT, CDR2 SNEGSKA (reference sequence). The CDR3 loop spans 15 amino acids. CDR3 in amino acids: CSAFGRGDSLGPLHF. The CDR3 coding sequence is TGCAGTGCCTTTGGTCGGGGGGACTCCCTAGGGCCCCTCCACTTT.

This clonotype was seen a handful of times. V is TRBV6-5 and J is TRBJ2-7; 7 nucleotides match TRBD2. Germline assignment: CDR1 MNHEY and CDR2 SVGAGI. CDR3 size: 15 residues. V lost 0 bases to trimming and J lost 6 bases; unmatched junction nucleotides: 8. CDR3: CASSYSPGGLSEQYF. Written as DNA, the CDR3 is TGTGCCAGCAGTTACTCGCCCGGGGGGTTATCCGAGCAGTACTTC.

A word on this clonotype: The CDR3 end shows no conserved phenylalanine or tryptophan, and so a read error is likely. The chain employs TRBV12-3 or TRBV12-4 and TRBJ2-5, with D unresolved. Deletions cut 2 bases from V and 5 bases from J, with 12 bases between. CDR3 length: 14 amino acids. The CDR3, as DNA: TGTGCCAGCAGTTTACAGGTGTTGACGGAGACCCAGTACTTA. Encoded protein: CASSLQVLTETQYL.

The chain couples TRBV14 to TRBJ2-1; no clear D gene. This CDR3 spans 13 amino acids. With 5 bases removed from V and 9 bases from J, the gap between germline ends came to 14 bases. Germline loops: CDR1 SGHDN, CDR2 FVKESK. The chain's CDR3 is CASSTSWRSEQFF. CDR3 coding DNA: TGTGCCAGCAGCACATCATGGCGAAGTGAGCAGTTCTTC.

This chain uses TRBV4-2 with TRBJ2-3; 8 positions match TRBD2. This CDR3 contains 16 residues. V lost 8 bases and J lost 3; bases outside the gene matches: 13. CDR1 is LGHNA, CDR2 YNFKEQ, per germline. The CDR3 coding sequence is TGTGCCAGCTCCTATACAGCGGGAGAGGGGACAGATACGCAGTATTTT. Translated, it gives CASSYTAGEGTDTQYF.

The chain links TRBV7-9 to TRBJ2-3, with TRBD2 matching 11 bases. Germline V lookup: CDR1 SEHNR, CDR2 FQNEAQ (reference sequence). The CDR3 covers 16 residues. The J segment lost 4 bases and the V segment lost 2 bases, leaving 5 bases of the junction unmatched. CDR3 in amino acids: CASSLSLAGGADTQYF. The CDR3 bases are TGTGCCAGCAGCTTATCGCTAGCGGGGGGAGCAGATACGCAGTATTTT.

The rearrangement uses TRBV11-1 and TRBJ1-4, with 7 nucleotides matching TRBD1. Germline values: CDR1 SGHAT, CDR2 FQDESV (reference sequence). The V and J ends lost 2 bases and 12 bases, in that order; junction bases with no gene match: 6. The CDR3 sequence is 13 residues long. The CDR3 nucleotides read TGTGCCAGCAGCTTACCTACAGGGGCCGAACTGTTTTTT. It translates to CASSLPTGAELFF. Full variable domain (remainder filled in from reference TRBV11-1 and TRBJ1-4): EAEVAQSPRYKITEKSQAVAFWCDPISGHATLYWYRQILGQGPELLVQFQDESVVDDSQLPKDRFSAERLKGVDSTLKIQPAELGDSAMYLCASSLPTGAELFFGSGTQLSVL.

This clonotype has just a few counts. J is TRBJ2-3 and V is TRBV12-3 or TRBV12-4; 7 bases are shared with TRBD1. V was clipped by 6 bases and J by 4 bases; unmatched bases: 4. This CDR3 comprises 13 residues. CDR3 protein: CASRLTGADTQYF. The CDR3 DNA is TGTGCCAGCAGGTTAACAGGGGCAGATACGCAGTATTTT.

This clonotype has more than one count but fewer than ten. The rearrangement uses TRBV3-1 and TRBJ1-2, with D perhaps TRBD1 (5 bases). CDR3 length equals 15 residues. Per germline, CDR1 LGHDT and CDR2 YNNKEL (reference sequence). Trimming shortened V by 4 bases and J by 4 bases, and 16 bases separated the two germline ends. The CDR3 coding sequence is TGTGCCAGCAGCCTTTCAAGAGGGGAACTCTATGGCTACACCTTC. Protein sequence: CASSLSRGELYGYTF. Complete variable domain (other parts from reference TRBV3-1 and TRBJ1-2): DTAVSQTPKYLVTQMGNDKSIKCEQNLGHDTMYWYKQDSKKFLKIMFSYNNKELIINETVPNRFSPKSPDKAHLNLHINSLELGDSAVYFCASSLSRGELYGYTFGSGTRLTVV.

The chain couples TRBV6-1 to TRBJ2-5; 10 nucleotides match TRBD2. This CDR3 contains 17 residues. CDR1 is MNHNS and CDR2 is SASEGT in the germline V gene. J was trimmed by 2 bases and V by 4 bases; bases with no gene match: 10. This CDR3 reads CASSGSLTSGQQETQYF. In DNA, the CDR3 is TGTGCCAGCAGTGGTAGCTTGACTAGCGGGCAGCAAGAGACCCAGTACTTC.

This clonotype was observed a few times. V usage is TRBV5-1 and J usage is TRBJ1-2, with TRBD1 identical over 10 bases. This CDR3 has 14 residues. Germline V CDR1 and CDR2: SGHRS, YFSETQ. V shed 3 bases and J 3 bases; nucleotides not matched to a gene: 2. This chain's CDR3 is CASSSGTGDYGYTF. DNA for the CDR3: TGCGCCAGCAGCTCCGGGACAGGGGACTATGGCTACACCTTC. Using reference TRBV5-1 and TRBJ1-2 for the parts outside the CDR3, the full variable domain is KAGVTQTPRYLIKTRGQQVTLSCSPISGHRSVSWYQQTPGQGLQFLFEYFSETQRNKGNFPGRFSGRQFSNSRSEMNVSTLELGDSALYLCASSSGTGDYGYTFGSGTRLTVV.

This rearrangement joins TRBV30 to TRBJ2-5; D uncertain. Germline CDR1 and CDR2: GTSNPN and SVGIG (reference sequence). The ends were cut back, 5 bases at V and 5 bases at J, with 12 bases in the middle. This CDR3 is 12 amino acids long. CDR3 sequence: CAWGGHVETQYF. For the CDR3, the DNA is TGTGCCTGGGGTGGGCACGTCGAGACCCAGTACTTC. Using reference TRBV30 and TRBJ2-5 for the parts outside the CDR3, the full variable domain is SQTIHQWPATLVQPVGSPLSLECTVEGTSNPNLYWYRQAAGRGLQLLFYSVGIGQISSEVPQNLSASRPQDRQFILSSKKLLLSDSGFYLCAWGGHVETQYFGPGTRLLVL.

This clonotype was found many times. V usage is TRBV7-3 and J usage is TRBJ2-2; D is perhaps TRBD2 (5 bases). Trimming pared 5 bases from V and 1 base from J, leaving 17 bases between. CDR3 length: 17 residues. Germline V gives CDR1 SGHTA, CDR2 FQGTGA. CDR3 sequence reads: CASSPTPSGGNTGELFF. As DNA, the CDR3 is TGTGCCAGCAGCCCCACGCCCTCTGGAGGGAACACCGGGGAGCTGTTTTTT.

This clonotype appeared a few times. This rearrangement joins TRBV5-6 to TRBJ2-3; D is possibly TRBD2 (7 bases). Trimming pared 6 bases from V and 5 bases from J, leaving 16 bases between. The CDR3 is 14 residues long. The germline CDR1 and CDR2 sequences are SGHDT and YYEEEE. This CDR3 reads CASKRDTRGDTQYF. Here the CDR3 DNA reads TGTGCCAGCAAGCGGGACACCCGGGGAGATACGCAGTATTTT.

The gene calls are TRBV12-3 or TRBV12-4 and TRBJ2-6, with 9 bases lining up with TRBD2. Trimming took 5 bases from V and 0 from J; bases not matched to a gene: 17. The CDR3 is 21 amino acids. In DNA, the CDR3 is TGTGCCAGCAGTCCTCGCCCCAACCTAGCGGGACCAAACTCTGGGGCCAACGTCCTGACTTTC. Translated, it gives CASSPRPNLAGPNSGANVLTF.

This chain joins TRBV5-1 and TRBJ2-6; D uncertain. CDR1 is SGHRS, CDR2 YFSETQ, per germline. Trimming left V 4 bases short and J 4 bases short, with 12 bases between. The CDR3 spans 15 residues. DNA of the CDR3: TGCGCCAGCAGCCATCACGCGGCCGGGGCCAACGTCCTGACTTTC. It translates to CASSHHAAGANVLTF.

The chain combines TRBV12-3 or TRBV12-4 with TRBJ1-2; 7 nucleotides line up with TRBD1. The CDR3 has 15 residues. Trimming cost V 6 bases and J 6 bases; bases outside gene matches: 13. The CDR3 DNA reads TGTGCCAGCAGGAAGACAGGGTTCCCCCATCATGGCTACACCTTC. Amino acids: CASRKTGFPHHGYTF.

The chain carries TRBV2 and TRBJ2-7; 7 bases are a match to TRBD2. The CDR3 extends over 16 amino acids. With 6 bases clipped from V and 2 bases from J, the junction kept 13 bases outside the gene matches. In germline, CDR1 is SNHLY, CDR2 FYNNEI. DNA of the CDR3: TGTGCCAGCAGAGGTGGTCTAGCGGCAGCTGCCTACGAGCAGTACTTC. Residues: CASRGGLAAAAYEQYF.

V gene TRBV27 combines with J gene TRBJ2-1, with 9 nucleotides matching TRBD2. The CDR3 consists of 17 residues. V was clipped by 5 bases and J by 4 bases; unmatched bases: 12. Germline V gene sequence: CDR1 MNHEY, CDR2 SMNVEV (reference sequence). The CDR3 DNA reads TGTGCCAGCAGTCCGGAATTAGCGGGAGTGGGGTACAATGAGCAGTTCTTC. Encoded protein: CASSPELAGVGYNEQFF.

This clonotype turned up a few times. This chain connects TRBV12-3 or TRBV12-4 to TRBJ2-5; 13 bases align to TRBD2. The trim removed 6 bases at V and 3 bases at J, leaving 4 bases unmatched. The CDR3 sequence is 15 residues long. The CDR3, as DNA: TGTGCCAGCAGCTTACTAGCGGGAGGGAAAGAGACCCAGTACTTC. Translation: CASSLLAGGKETQYF.

The chain carries TRBV7-2 and TRBJ2-7; no clear D gene. This CDR3 region has 12 residues. Per germline, CDR1 SGHTA and CDR2 FQGNSA. V shed 7 bases and J shed 6 bases, with 13 bases lying between them. The CDR3 loop reads CASTTPPGEQYF. The CDR3 nucleotides read TGTGCCAGCACCACCCCCCCGGGCGAGCAGTACTTC. The full variable domain, completed using reference TRBV7-2 and TRBJ2-7, is GAGVSQSPSNKVTEKGKDVELRCDPISGHTALYWYRQSLGQGLEFLIYFQGNSAPDKSGLPSDRFSAERTGGSVSTLTIQRTQQEDSAVYLCASTTPPGEQYFGPGTRLTVT.